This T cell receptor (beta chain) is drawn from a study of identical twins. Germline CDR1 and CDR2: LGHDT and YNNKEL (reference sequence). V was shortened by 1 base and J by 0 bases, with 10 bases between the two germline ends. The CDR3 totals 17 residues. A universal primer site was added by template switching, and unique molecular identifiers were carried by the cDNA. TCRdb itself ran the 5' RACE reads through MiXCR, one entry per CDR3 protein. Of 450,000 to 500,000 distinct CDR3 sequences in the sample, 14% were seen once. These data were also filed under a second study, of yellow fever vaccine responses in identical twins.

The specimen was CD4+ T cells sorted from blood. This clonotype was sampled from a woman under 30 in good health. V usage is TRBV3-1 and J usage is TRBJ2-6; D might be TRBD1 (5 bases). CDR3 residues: CASSQGDSYSGANVLTF. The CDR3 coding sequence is TGTGCCAGCAGCCAAGGCGACAGTTACTCTGGGGCCAACGTCCTGACTTTC.